Following are 22 T cell receptor beta chains from one sample sequenced in a study of blood T cell repertoires in COVID-19. Produced via immunoSEQ multiplex PCR; TCRdb's table is partial and in-frame only. The sample yields a few hundred thousand clones, less than 90% seen once. The sequencing input was peripheral blood. These receptor sequences come from a man between 35 and 55 years old with active or convalescent COVID-19.

The CDR3 coding sequence is TGTGCCAGCAGCGTCCAGACAGGGATTTTCACTGAAGCTTTCTTT. This gives the protein CASSVQTGIFTEAFF. The chain carries TRBV14 and TRBJ1-1, with 7 bases matching TRBD1. V trimming: 5 bases; J trimming: 4 bases; junction bases outside the gene matches: 10. CDR1 and CDR2 from the germline V gene are SGHDN and FVKESK. CDR3 length: 15 residues.

CDR3 amino acids: CASSLFRAKTEAFF. The DNA of the CDR3 is TGTGCCAGCAGTTTGTTCAGGGCGAAGACTGAAGCTTTCTTT. This chain connects TRBV27 to TRBJ1-1, with D perhaps TRBD1 (5 bases). Germline V gene sequence: CDR1 MNHEY, CDR2 SMNVEV (reference sequence). This CDR3 spans 14 amino acids. Trimming took off 3 bases at V and 5 bases at J, with 13 bases between the two ends.

The CDR3 region is CASSPGGWYNEQFF. The CDR3, as DNA: TGCGCCAGCAGCCCCGGGGGGTGGTACAATGAGCAGTTCTTC. V usage is TRBV5-1 and J usage is TRBJ2-1, with TRBD2 identical over 7 bases. The CDR3 covers 14 residues. Per the germline V gene, CDR1 is SGHRS and CDR2 is YFSETQ. The trim removed 4 bases at V and 4 bases at J, leaving 5 bases unmatched.

The chain uses TRBV28 and TRBJ2-5; 11 nucleotides align to TRBD2. The ends lost 5 bases at V and 2 bases at J; junction bases unmatched: 7. The V gene's germline CDR1 is MDHEN and CDR2 SYDVKM. CDR3 length: 16 residues. This CDR3 reads CASSTDSGRDQETQYF. The CDR3 DNA is TGTGCCAGCAGTACGGATAGCGGGAGGGATCAAGAGACCCAGTACTTC.

The chain uses TRBV19 and TRBJ1-2, with D uncertain. This CDR3 has 15 amino acids. V was cut by 6 bases and J by 2 bases, with 16 bases left in between. Germline lookup yields CDR1 LNHDA and CDR2 SQIVND (reference sequence). CDR3 sequence reads: CASSSRIQLNYGYTF. Here the CDR3 DNA reads TGTGCCAGTAGCAGCCGTATACAGCTAAACTATGGCTACACCTTC.

This clone was recorded once. The gene calls are TRBV10-3 and TRBJ2-2, with TRBD1 as a possible D gene (5 bases). The CDR3 length is 16 residues. The germline V and J ends were trimmed by 1 base and 0 bases, with 9 bases remaining between them. Germline CDR1 and CDR2: ENHRY and SYGVKD. The CDR3 sequence is CAISEWAGSNTGELFF. For the CDR3, the DNA is TGTGCCATCAGTGAGTGGGCAGGGTCGAACACCGGGGAGCTGTTTTTT.

The rearrangement links TRBV9 to TRBJ1-1, with D perhaps matching TRBD1 (5 bases). Trimming removed 0 bases at V and 1 base at J, with 10 bases between. CDR3 length: 15 amino acids. Germline V gene sequence: CDR1 SGDLS, CDR2 YYNGEE. The CDR3 protein is CASSVAHRPNTEAFF. CDR3 in DNA: TGTGCCAGCAGCGTAGCCCACAGGCCGAACACTGAAGCTTTCTTT.

This clone appeared once. This rearrangement joins TRBV30 to TRBJ2-1, with 15 bases that match TRBD2. The germline V gene encodes CDR1 GTSNPN and CDR2 SVGIG (reference sequence). The CDR3 has 17 residues. Unmatched junction bases numbered 5, after V lost 0 bases and J lost 5 bases. The CDR3, as DNA: TGTGCCTGGAGTGTACAGGGACTAGCGGGGGGAGACAATGAGCAGTTCTTC. It encodes CAWSVQGLAGGDNEQFF.

This chain joins TRBV3-1 (or the pseudogene TRBV3-2) and TRBJ1-6; D unclear. Germline V lookup: CDR1 LGHDT, CDR2 YNNKEL (reference sequence). The length of the CDR3 is 18 residues. Between the trimmed V and J ends, which lost 0 bases and 0 bases, there was a span of 12 bases. This CDR3 is CASSQEMPRSSYNSPLHF. The CDR3 region has the DNA TGTGCCAGCAGCCAAGAAATGCCCCGGAGCTCCTATAATTCACCCCTCCACTTT.

This chain connects TRBV11-3 to TRBJ2-3; D perhaps matches TRBD1 (5 bases). This CDR3 has 15 amino acids. Germline V gene lookup returns CDR1 SGHNT and CDR2 YENEEA. Trimming took 3 bases from V and 1 from J, leaving 11 bases between them. The CDR3 DNA reads TGTGCCAGCAGCTTGGCCCAGGGTCGCACAGATACGCAGTATTTT. This gives the protein CASSLAQGRTDTQYF.

CDR3 residues: CASSIGTGVTEAFF. CDR3 nucleotide sequence: TGTGCCAGTAGTATAGGGACGGGGGTGACTGAAGCTTTCTTT. This chain connects TRBV19 to TRBJ1-1; TRBD1 is a possible D gene (5 bases). In germline, CDR1 is LNHDA, CDR2 SQIVND (reference sequence). The CDR3 has 14 amino acids. V lost 1 base, J lost 5 bases, and 11 bases lay in between. Full variable domain (missing parts from reference TRBV19 and TRBJ1-1): DGGITQSPKYLFRKEGQNVTLSCEQNLNHDAMYWYRQDPGQGLRLIYYSQIVNDFQKGDIAEGYSVSREKKESFPLTVTSAQKNPTAFYLCASSIGTGVTEAFFGQGTRLTVV.

CDR3 in amino acids: CASSGQGNVPEAFF. For the CDR3, the DNA is TGTGCCAGCAGTGGACAGGGGAATGTTCCTGAAGCTTTCTTT. The chain has TRBV25-1 and TRBJ1-1, with 8 positions matching TRBD1. This CDR3 region has 14 residues. The J segment lost 6 bases and the V segment lost 4 bases, leaving 7 bases of the junction unmatched. Germline V gene data show CDR1 as MGHDK and CDR2 as SYGVNS.

V is TRBV28 and J is TRBJ2-7; D might be TRBD2 (6 bases). Per germline, CDR1 MDHEN and CDR2 SYDVKM. Trimming took off 7 bases at V and 4 bases at J, with 17 bases between the two ends. CDR3 length: 14 amino acids. The CDR3 spells CASTGGLTPYEQYF. Here the CDR3 DNA reads TGTGCCAGCACCGGGGGACTGACCCCATACGAGCAGTACTTC.

This chain uses TRBV5-1 with TRBJ2-1, with 8 bases aligning to TRBD1. V gave up 1 base and J gave up 6 bases; unmatched junction bases: 6. Germline CDR1 and CDR2: SGHRS and YFSETQ. The CDR3 has 15 amino acids. CDR3 in amino acids: CASSLRTGFGNEQFF. The CDR3 nucleotides read TGCGCCAGCAGCTTGCGGACAGGGTTCGGCAATGAGCAGTTCTTC.

CDR3 amino acids: CASRPRTLIMNTEAFF. In nucleotides, the CDR3 is TGTGCCAGCAGACCCCGGACACTCATTATGAACACTGAAGCTTTCTTT. The chain has TRBV27 and TRBJ1-1; D is possibly TRBD1 (5 bases). Trimming removed 6 bases from V and 0 bases from J, with 17 bases in between. The CDR3 consists of 16 residues. CDR1 is MNHEY and CDR2 is SMNVEV in the germline V gene (reference sequence).

The V call is TRBV6-5, the J call TRBJ1-5; 8 bases fit TRBD1. The V and J ends lost 6 bases and 8 bases, in that order; junction bases with no gene match: 12. Germline loops: CDR1 MNHEY, CDR2 SVGAGI. There are 15 residues in the CDR3. CDR3 sequence: CASRRRQGSIEPQHF. The CDR3 DNA reads TGTGCCAGCAGACGCCGACAGGGGAGTATCGAGCCCCAGCATTTT.

The chain recombines TRBV7-8 with TRBJ2-1, with 7 bases matching TRBD2. In germline, CDR1 is SGHVS, CDR2 FQNEAQ. Unmatched junction bases numbered 9, after V lost 5 bases and J lost 8 bases. CDR3 size: 14 residues. CDR3 DNA sequence: TGTGCCAGCAGCCACGGGGGGATTGGCGATGAGCAGTTCTTC. This gives the protein CASSHGGIGDEQFF.

The chain joins TRBV28 to TRBJ2-7, with a possible D match to TRBD2 (6 bases). Germline-derived CDR1 and CDR2 are MDHEN and SYDVKM. The CDR3 extends over 12 amino acids. Trimming took off 10 bases at V and 0 bases at J, with 10 bases between the two ends. The CDR3 here is CATLASSYEQYF. DNA of the CDR3: TGTGCCACGCTAGCGTCCTCCTACGAGCAGTACTTC.

The chain employs TRBV9 and TRBJ2-5, with D unclear. The CDR3 loop spans 13 amino acids. V was trimmed by 4 bases and J by 1 base, leaving 8 bases between them. CDR1 and CDR2 (germline): SGDLS, YYNGEE. CDR3 protein: CASSSIPQETQYF. The CDR3 DNA is TGTGCCAGCAGCTCAATCCCCCAAGAGACCCAGTACTTC.

This clone was detected only a few times. A junction end diverges from the germline sequence, so it may reflect a read error. The chain is built from TRBV19 and TRBJ1-2, with 9 bases fitting TRBD1. Germline V lookup: CDR1 LNHDA, CDR2 SQIVND (reference sequence). This CDR3 contains 14 residues. CDR3 amino acids: CASNILQGAYGYTF. The CDR3 nucleotides read TGTGCCAGTAATATACTACAGGGGGCCTATGGCTACACCTTC.

The chain employs TRBV11-3 and TRBJ2-1, with 8 bases matching TRBD1. The germline V gene has CDR1 SGHNT and CDR2 YENEEA. The CDR3 sequence is 15 residues long. Trimming took 5 bases from V and 2 from J; bases not matched to a gene: 5. The CDR3, as DNA: TGTGCCAGCAGCCCCGGACAGGGAACCTACAATGAGCAGTTCTTC. Its translation is CASSPGQGTYNEQFF.

The gene calls are TRBV5-1 and TRBJ2-2, with D tentatively TRBD1 (7 bases). Germline V gene data show CDR1 as SGHRS and CDR2 as YFSETQ. This CDR3 comprises 17 residues. V was cut by 4 bases and J by 8 bases, with 24 bases left in between. In DNA, the CDR3 is TGCGCCAGCAGCATAACTCAGGGGGGTTCCGGTTTTGGGGAGCTGTTTTTT. It translates to CASSITQGGSGFGELFF.